These 20 T cell receptor beta chains originate from one sample sequenced in a study of T cell responses to AZD1222 COVID-19 vaccine. TCRdb's copy holds only in-frame clones and misses some; the assay was immunoSEQ multiplex PCR. The table lists 140,000 to 150,000 clones, around nine tenths of them singletons. This sample comprised peripheral blood, obtained on day 0 of AZD1222 vaccination. The origin of the receptors is an adult in good health.

The chain uses TRBV12-3 or TRBV12-4 and TRBJ1-1, with D perhaps matching TRBD1 (5 bases). The CDR3 runs 12 residues. Trimming removed 8 bases at V and 4 bases at J, with 11 bases between. This chain's CDR3 is CASLGGSTEAFF. CDR3 sequence (DNA): TGTGCCAGCCTGGGGGGGTCCACTGAAGCTTTCTTT.

V and J are TRBV7-8 and TRBJ1-2; weak D call: TRBD1 (5 bases). Germline values: CDR1 SGHVS, CDR2 FQNEAQ. The ends were cut back, 5 bases at V and 0 bases at J, with 10 bases in the middle. The CDR3 consists of 14 residues. CDR3 loop: CASSRRDANYGYTF. Written as DNA, the CDR3 is TGTGCCAGCAGCCGAAGGGACGCTAACTATGGCTACACCTTC.

In the case of this clone: The junction and the germline gene differ at one end; a read error may be behind it. V and J are TRBV6-2 or TRBV6-3 and TRBJ1-5; possibly TRBD1 for D (6 bases). The CDR3 sequence is 19 residues long. The germline V gene encodes CDR1 MNHEY and CDR2 SVGEGT. CDR3 protein: CASSYDGRTGNPSIQPQHF. CDR3 coding DNA: TGTGCCAGCAGTTACGACGGACGAACAGGGAACCCCAGCATTCAGCCCCAGCATTTT.

The chain links TRBV5-4 to TRBJ2-7; 8 bases match TRBD1. From germline, CDR1 is SGHNT and CDR2 YYREEE (reference sequence). V lost 0 bases to trimming and J lost 6 bases; unmatched junction nucleotides: 11. CDR3 length: 16 amino acids. The CDR3 nucleotides read TGTGCCAGCAGCTTGGGCGGACAGGGAAGGATTACCGAGCAGTACTTC. Residues: CASSLGGQGRITEQYF.

The chain is built from TRBV3-1 (or the pseudogene TRBV3-2) and TRBJ2-1; 7 bases map to TRBD2. The length of the CDR3 is 16 residues. Trimming removed 0 bases from V and 9 bases from J; junction bases left unmatched: 11. Germline-derived CDR1 and CDR2 are LGHDT and YNNKEL (reference sequence). This CDR3 reads CASSQEVTAGVVEQFF. CDR3 bases: TGTGCCAGCAGCCAAGAGGTTACCGCGGGAGTAGTTGAGCAGTTCTTC.

This chain uses TRBV10-3 with TRBJ1-6, with no clear D. The CDR3 is 13 amino acids. The V and J ends lost 6 bases and 7 bases respectively, with 10 bases between them. CDR1 is ENHRY, CDR2 SYGVKD, per germline. CDR3 DNA: TGTGCCATCAGCCCCTGGGAGAATTCACCCCTCCACTTT. The encoded protein is CAISPWENSPLHF.

The gene calls are TRBV4-1 and TRBJ2-1; the match to TRBD2 covers 9 bases. V lost 2 bases to trimming and J lost 10 bases; unmatched junction nucleotides: 3. There are 13 residues in the CDR3. The germline gives CDR1 MGHRA, CDR2 YSYEKL. Here the CDR3 reads CASSQRLAGEQFF. The CDR3 bases are TGCGCCAGCAGCCAACGCCTAGCGGGAGAGCAGTTCTTC.

There are a few counts of this clone. The V call is TRBV27, the J call TRBJ2-7; tentatively, D is TRBD1 (7 bases). The CDR3 has 14 residues. Germline CDR1 and CDR2: MNHEY and SMNVEV (reference sequence). The V end lost 9 bases, the J end lost 3 bases, and 18 bases lay between the germline ends. The CDR3 nucleotides read TGTGCCAGTCGCCGTGGAGGGGGCATCTACGAGCAGTACTTC. This codes for CASRRGGGIYEQYF.

This sequence joins TRBV15 and TRBJ2-2; 7 bases fit TRBD1. Germline CDR1 and CDR2: LNHNV and YYDKDF (reference sequence). J gave up 4 bases and V 5 bases, and 13 bases lay outside the gene matches. The CDR3 sequence is 17 residues long. The CDR3 nucleotides are TGTGCCACCAGCGTACATACAGGGGTGGTTGGCACCGGGGAGCTGTTTTTT. Residues: CATSVHTGVVGTGELFF. Variable domain in full (rest from reference TRBV15 and TRBJ2-2): DAMVIQNPRYQVTQFGKPVTLSCSQTLNHNVMYWYQQKSSQAPKLLFHYYDKDFNNEADTPDNFQSRRPNTSFCFLDIRSPGLGDTAMYLCATSVHTGVVGTGELFFGEGSRLTVL.

The chain joins TRBV5-4 to TRBJ2-7; D assignment may be TRBD1 or TRBD2 (5 bases each). The germline V gene has CDR1 SGHNT and CDR2 YYREEE (reference sequence). V lost 3 bases, J lost 7 bases, and 11 bases lay in between. CDR3 length equals 12 residues. CDR3 loop: CASSWDRREQYF. The CDR3 nucleotides read TGTGCCAGCAGCTGGGACCGGAGAGAGCAGTACTTC. Combining the CDR3 with reference TRBV5-4 and TRBJ2-7 gives the whole variable domain ETGVTQSPTHLIKTRGQQVTLRCSSQSGHNTVSWYQQALGQGPQFIFQYYREEENGRGNFPPRFSGLQFPNYSSELNVNALELDDSALYLCASSWDRREQYFGPGTRLTVT.

The chain has TRBV28 and TRBJ1-6, with 9 bases aligning to TRBD1. V lost 8 bases, J lost 10 bases, and 9 bases stayed unmatched. Germline lookup yields CDR1 MDHEN and CDR2 SYDVKM. This CDR3 has 14 amino acids. The CDR3 is CASQPGDRVSPLHF. The DNA of the CDR3 is TGTGCCAGCCAACCCGGGGACAGGGTGTCACCCCTCCACTTT.

This clone was recorded once. The genes are TRBV5-1 and TRBJ2-3, with TRBD2 matching over 8 bases. This CDR3 is 16 amino acids long. V was clipped by 0 bases and J by 5 bases; unmatched bases: 8. The germline CDR1 and CDR2 sequences are SGHRS and YFSETQ. The CDR3 DNA follows: TGCGCCAGCAGCTTGGAAGCAAGCGGGAGTATAGATACGCAGTATTTT. Protein product: CASSLEASGSIDTQYF.

This clone was recorded only once. CDR3 region: CASSFTQGALSPLHF. In DNA form, the CDR3 reads TGTGCCAGCAGTTTTACACAGGGGGCTCTTTCACCCCTCCACTTT. V and J are TRBV28 and TRBJ1-6, with 9 bases matching TRBD1. V trimming: 3 bases; J trimming: 9 bases; junction bases outside the gene matches: 6. Germline V lookup: CDR1 MDHEN, CDR2 SYDVKM. This CDR3 spans 15 amino acids.

The chain links TRBV2 to TRBJ1-3; 10 nucleotides line up with TRBD1. Germline trimming cut 4 bases from V and 3 bases from J; bases unmatched to any gene: 12. Germline-derived CDR1 and CDR2 are SNHLY and FYNNEI. The CDR3 loop spans 18 amino acids. The CDR3: CASSGGDRGRVDGNTIYF. CDR3 coding DNA: TGTGCCAGCAGTGGCGGGGACAGGGGAAGGGTTGATGGAAACACCATATATTTT.

The CDR3 sequence: CASKIRRTTNEKLFF. CDR3 DNA: TGTGCCAGCAAGATCAGACGGACCACTAATGAAAAACTGTTTTTT. The chain couples TRBV6-5 to TRBJ1-4, with D unresolved. Germline V gene data show CDR1 as MNHEY and CDR2 as SVGAGI. V was clipped by 7 bases and J by 2 bases, with 14 bases between them. The CDR3 length is 15 residues.

V is TRBV5-1 and J is TRBJ2-7, with D possibly TRBD1 on 6 matching bases. CDR3 length equals 15 residues. Trimming removed 2 bases from V and 0 bases from J, with 12 bases in between. CDR1 SGHRS and CDR2 YFSETQ come from the germline V gene. CDR3: CASSFGTDSSYEQYF. The CDR3 nucleotides are TGCGCCAGCAGCTTCGGGACGGACAGCTCCTACGAGCAGTACTTC. The variable domain in full, completed from reference TRBV5-1 and TRBJ2-7, reads KAGVTQTPRYLIKTRGQQVTLSCSPISGHRSVSWYQQTPGQGLQFLFEYFSETQRNKGNFPGRFSGRQFSNSRSEMNVSTLELGDSALYLCASSFGTDSSYEQYFGPGTRLTVT.

This rearrangement joins TRBV19 to TRBJ2-7, with 7 positions matching TRBD1. The CDR3 length is 15 residues. Germline lookup yields CDR1 LNHDA and CDR2 SQIVND (reference sequence). Unmatched junction bases numbered 12, after V lost 6 bases and J lost 4 bases. The CDR3 region has the DNA TGTGCCAGTAGGAAATATCCGGGACAGCCGTACGAGCAGTACTTC. Amino acids: CASRKYPGQPYEQYF.

The V call is TRBV2, the J call TRBJ2-7; D may correspond to TRBD1 or TRBD2 (5 bases each). Germline assignment: CDR1 SNHLY and CDR2 FYNNEI. V was trimmed by 6 bases and J by 0 bases, leaving 15 bases between them. The length of the CDR3 is 15 residues. CDR3 DNA: TGTGCCAGCAGCGCTCAGTGGGGGAGCTCCTACGAGCAGTACTTC. It encodes CASSAQWGSSYEQYF.

The rearrangement uses TRBV18 and TRBJ1-2; the D is unclear. V was clipped by 3 bases and J by 5 bases, with 19 bases between them. The CDR3 covers 16 residues. Germline assignment: CDR1 KGHSH and CDR2 LQKENI. CDR3 DNA: TGTGCCAGCTCACCGCCAGGCCTTGAGCTGGCTTATGGCTACACCTTC. This codes for CASSPPGLELAYGYTF.

The chain combines TRBV2 with TRBJ1-5; D perhaps matches TRBD1 (5 bases). This CDR3 spans 15 amino acids. The V and J ends lost 5 bases and 6 bases respectively, with 17 bases between them. Germline assignment: CDR1 SNHLY and CDR2 FYNNEI. The CDR3 region is CASSQVVPGSQPQHF. The CDR3 DNA reads as TGTGCCAGCAGTCAAGTGGTTCCAGGGAGTCAGCCCCAGCATTTT.